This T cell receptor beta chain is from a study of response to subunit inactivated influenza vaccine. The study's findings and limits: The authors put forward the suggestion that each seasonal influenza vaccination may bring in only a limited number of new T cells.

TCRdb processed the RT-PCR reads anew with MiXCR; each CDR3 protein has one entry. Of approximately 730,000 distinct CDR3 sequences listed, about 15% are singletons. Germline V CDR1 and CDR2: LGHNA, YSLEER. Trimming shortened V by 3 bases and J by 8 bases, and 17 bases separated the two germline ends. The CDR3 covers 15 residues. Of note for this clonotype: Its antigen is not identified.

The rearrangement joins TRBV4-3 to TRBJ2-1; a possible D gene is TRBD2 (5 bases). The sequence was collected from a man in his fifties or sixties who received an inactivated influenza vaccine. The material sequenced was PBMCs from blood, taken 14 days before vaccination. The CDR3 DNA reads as TGCGCCAGCAGCCACGGGGAGTTAGGGCCCGATGAGCAGTTCTTC. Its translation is CASSHGELGPDEQFF.